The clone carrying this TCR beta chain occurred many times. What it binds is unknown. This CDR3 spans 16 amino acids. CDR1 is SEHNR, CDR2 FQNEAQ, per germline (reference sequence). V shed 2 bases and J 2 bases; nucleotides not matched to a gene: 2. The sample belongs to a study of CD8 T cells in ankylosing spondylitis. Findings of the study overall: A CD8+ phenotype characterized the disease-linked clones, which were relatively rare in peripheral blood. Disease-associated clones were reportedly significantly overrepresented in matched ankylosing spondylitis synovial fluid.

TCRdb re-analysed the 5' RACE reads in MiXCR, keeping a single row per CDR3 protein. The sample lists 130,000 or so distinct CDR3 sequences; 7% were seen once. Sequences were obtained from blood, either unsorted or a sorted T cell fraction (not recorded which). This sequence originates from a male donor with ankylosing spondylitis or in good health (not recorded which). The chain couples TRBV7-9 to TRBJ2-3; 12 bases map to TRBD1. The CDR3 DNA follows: TGTGCCAGCAGCTTAAGGGACAGGGGGCCCACAGATACGCAGTATTTT. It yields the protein CASSLRDRGPTDTQYF.